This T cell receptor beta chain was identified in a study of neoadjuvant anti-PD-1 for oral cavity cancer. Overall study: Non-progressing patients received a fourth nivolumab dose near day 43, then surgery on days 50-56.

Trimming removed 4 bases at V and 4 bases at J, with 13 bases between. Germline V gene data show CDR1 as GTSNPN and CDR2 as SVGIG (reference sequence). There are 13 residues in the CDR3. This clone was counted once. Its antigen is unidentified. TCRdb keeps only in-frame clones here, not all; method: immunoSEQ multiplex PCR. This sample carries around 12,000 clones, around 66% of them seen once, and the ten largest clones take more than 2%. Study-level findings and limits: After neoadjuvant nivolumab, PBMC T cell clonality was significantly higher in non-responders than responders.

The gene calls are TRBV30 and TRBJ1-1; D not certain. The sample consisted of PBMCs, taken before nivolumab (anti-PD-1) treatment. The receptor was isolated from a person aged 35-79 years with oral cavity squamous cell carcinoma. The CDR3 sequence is CAWTLRISTEAFF. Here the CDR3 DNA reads TGTGCCTGGACTCTCCGGATTTCCACTGAAGCTTTCTTT.